Listed below are T cell receptor beta chains from one sample, sequenced in a study of T-cell reconstitution after alpha-beta-depleted transplantation in children. TCRdb independently ran MiXCR on the PCR reads; one entry per CDR3 protein. Of 500,000 or so distinct CDR3 sequences in the sample, about 33% were seen once. Sequenced here: PBMCs from the stem cell graft donor, sampled from the stem cell graft. These receptors were obtained from a human donor who donated a stem cell graft to a child with aplastic anemia. CDR3s include the opening cysteine and the closing phenylalanine or tryptophan. A D gene is named only where the DNA matches it firmly. Clone sizes are given selectively: once, few, many, or a class where the clone is expanded.

d_call | j_call | clone_size | v_call | cdr3_nt | cdr3_aa
TRBD2 | TRBJ2-1 | NA | TRBV20-1 | TGCAGTGCTCCCGCTACTAGCGGACCGTACAATGAGCAGTTCTTC | CSAPATSGPYNEQFF
NA | TRBJ1-1 | NA | TRBV11-3 | TGTGCCAGCAGATTAGGAACGGGCGACACTGAAGCTTTCTTT | CASRLGTGDTEAFF
NA | TRBJ1-2 | NA | TRBV29-1 | TGCAGCGTGCGGACAGAGAACTATGGCTACACCTTC | CSVRTENYGYTF
NA | TRBJ2-1 | NA | TRBV20-1 | TGCAGTGCCGGGGCTTACTCCTACAATGAGCAGTTCTTC | CSAGAYSYNEQFF
NA | TRBJ2-7 | many | TRBV28 | TGTGCCAGCAGTTTACGGCTCCTCCGGGTCCACGAGCAGTACTTC | CASSLRLLRVHEQYF
NA | TRBJ2-7 | NA | TRBV7-2 | TGTGCCAGCAGCCCGTTGGACGAGCAGTACTTC | CASSPLDEQYF
TRBD2 | TRBJ2-3 | few | TRBV29-1 | TGCAGCGTTGGGACTAGCGGGAACACAGATACGCAGTATTTT | CSVGTSGNTDTQYF
TRBD1 | TRBJ1-3 | NA | TRBV18 | TGTGCCAGCTCGGGACAGGCCTCTGGAAACACCATATATTTT | CASSGQASGNTIYF
NA | TRBJ1-2 | NA | TRBV6-5 | TGTGCCAGCAGTTATGGCAGGAGGTATGGCTACACCTTC | CASSYGRRYGYTF
NA | TRBJ1-2 | NA | TRBV18 | TGTGCCAGCCGCAGGGTGGACTATGGCTACACCTTC | CASRRVDYGYTF
NA | TRBJ1-5 | few | TRBV27 | TGTGCCAGCAGTTTACAAAATAGCAATCAGCCCCAGCATTTT | CASSLQNSNQPQHF
NA | TRBJ1-2 | NA | TRBV5-1 | TGCGCCAGCAGCTTGGGGAGCACTAACTATGGCTACACCTTC | CASSLGSTNYGYTF
TRBD2 | TRBJ2-3 | NA | TRBV5-1 | TGCGCCAGCAGCTTGGCCATAGCTAGCGGGCGCACAGATACGCAGTATTTT | CASSLAIASGRTDTQYF
NA | TRBJ1-2 | few | TRBV29-1 | TGCAGCGTTGATCTCTCCCTGTATGGCTACACCTTC | CSVDLSLYGYTF
TRBD2 | TRBJ2-1 | few | TRBV12-3/TRBV12-4 | TGTGCCAGCAGTTTAGGTGGCGGGAGGGCCTACAATGAGCAGTTCTTC | CASSLGGGRAYNEQFF
TRBD2 | TRBJ2-1 | NA | TRBV5-1 | TGCGCCAGCAGGCCAGCGACTAGCGGGAGTTACAATGAGCAGTTCTTC | CASRPATSGSYNEQFF
TRBD1 | TRBJ2-7 | NA | TRBV28 | TGTGCCATCGTCGGGACAGCCCCCTACGAGCAGTACTTC | CAIVGTAPYEQYF
NA | TRBJ2-3 | NA | TRBV6-5 | TGTGCCAGCAGTTCGGGACGGACCTCTCTTGCCGATACGCAGTATTTT | CASSSGRTSLADTQYF
TRBD2 | TRBJ2-1 | NA | TRBV14 | TGTGCCAGCAGGAAGGGGACTAGCGGGTACAATGAGCAGTTCTTC | CASRKGTSGYNEQFF
NA | TRBJ1-1 | NA | TRBV12-3/TRBV12-4 | TGTGCCAGCAGTCCCGAAGGACATAACACTGAAGCTTTCTTT | CASSPEGHNTEAFF